Detailed here is one TCR beta chain. Its antigen remains unknown. The CDR3 runs to 16 residues. Losses at the gene ends were 4 bases for V and 6 bases for J; bases not matched to a gene: 6. The source of the sample is a study of T-cell memory formation after mild COVID-19. About the study: TCR clusters showed largely donor specificity. Notes on the study in general: CD4+ contracting clones were found mainly in CM and EM, and CD8+ ones in EMRA. The appearance of some responding clones in pre-infection memory suggested that cross-reactive memory joined. Clones that contracted from day 15 to 85 had balanced CD4/CD8; later expanders were CD4+ biased.

TCRdb reprocessed the 5' RACE reads with MiXCR, giving one entry per CDR3 protein. The sample lists fewer than 650,000 distinct CDR3 sequences; around a sixth were seen once. This TCR was recovered from an adult woman who had mild COVID-19 (a few samples of this study predate the infection). Cell type and time point are not known. Sequencing was done on a sample of PBMCs or a T cell subset sorted from them (not recorded which). This chain uses TRBV12-3 or TRBV12-4 with TRBJ2-2; 12 bases agree with TRBD2. CDR3 bases: TGTGCCAGCAGTTCCCGGACTAGCGGGACATCCGGGGAGCTGTTTTTT. Protein sequence: CASSSRTSGTSGELFF.